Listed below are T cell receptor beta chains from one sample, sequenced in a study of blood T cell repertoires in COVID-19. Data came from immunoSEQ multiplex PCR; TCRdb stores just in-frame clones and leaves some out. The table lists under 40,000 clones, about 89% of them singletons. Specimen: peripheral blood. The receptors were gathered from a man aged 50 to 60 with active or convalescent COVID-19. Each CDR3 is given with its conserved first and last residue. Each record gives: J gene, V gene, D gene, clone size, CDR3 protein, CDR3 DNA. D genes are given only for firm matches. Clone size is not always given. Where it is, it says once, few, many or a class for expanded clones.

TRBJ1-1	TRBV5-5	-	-	CASSLESVVNTEAFF	TGTGCCAGCAGCTTGGAGTCAGTCGTGAACACTGAAGCTTTCTTT
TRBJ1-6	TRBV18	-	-	CASSPEAEGSPLHF	TGTGCCAGCTCACCAGAGGCGGAGGGCTCACCCCTCCACTTT
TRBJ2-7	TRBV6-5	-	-	CASSTDSTYEQYF	TGTGCCAGCAGTACGGACTCCACCTACGAGCAGTACTTC
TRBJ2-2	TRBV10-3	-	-	CAISESGQSLPGELFF	TGTGCCATCAGTGAATCTGGACAGTCCCTACCCGGGGAGCTGTTTTTT
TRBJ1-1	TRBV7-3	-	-	CASSLTRNTEAFF	TGTGCCAGCAGCTTAACCAGGAACACTGAAGCTTTCTTT
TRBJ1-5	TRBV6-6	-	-	CASSYVKGGQPQHF	TGTGCCAGCAGTTACGTTAAGGGAGGGCAGCCCCAGCATTTT
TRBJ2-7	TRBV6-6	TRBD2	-	CASSQTSGTTRRYEQYF	TGTGCCAGCAGTCAGACTAGCGGGACCACTAGGCGGTACGAGCAGTACTTC
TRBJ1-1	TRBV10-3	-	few	CAISASPGAAQEAFF	TGTGCCATCAGTGCCTCCCCGGGTGCCGCCCAAGAAGCTTTCTTT
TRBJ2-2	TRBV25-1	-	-	CASSDLTGELFF	TGTGCCAGCAGTGATCTCACCGGGGAGCTGTTTTTT
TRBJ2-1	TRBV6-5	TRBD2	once	CATSTSGSSYNEQFF	TGTGCCACCTCAACTAGCGGGAGCTCCTACAATGAGCAGTTCTTC
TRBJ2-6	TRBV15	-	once	CATSRIQGSGANVLTF	TGTGCCACCAGCAGGATTCAGGGGTCCGGGGCCAACGTCCTGACTTTC
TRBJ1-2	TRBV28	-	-	CASSLKGRFFYGYTF	TGTGCCAGCAGTTTGAAGGGGCGGTTTTTTTATGGCTACACCTTC
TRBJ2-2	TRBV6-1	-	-	CASSEASGYTGELFF	TGTGCCAGCAGTGAAGCTAGCGGCTACACCGGGGAGCTGTTTTTT
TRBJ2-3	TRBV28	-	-	CASSLPSGTDTQYF	TGTGCCAGCAGTTTGCCTAGCGGCACAGATACGCAGTATTTT
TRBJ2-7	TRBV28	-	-	CASSLAGHSYEQYF	TGTGCCAGCAGTTTAGCGGGCCATTCCTACGAGCAGTACTTC
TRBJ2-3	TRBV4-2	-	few	CASSQDLSTDTQYF	TGTGCCAGCAGCCAAGATCTAAGTACAGATACGCAGTATTTT
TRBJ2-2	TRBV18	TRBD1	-	CASSPGTGVTGELFF	TGTGCCAGCTCACCTGGGACAGGGGTCACCGGGGAGCTGTTTTTT
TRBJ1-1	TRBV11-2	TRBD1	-	CASSPPGQALNTEAFF	TGTGCCAGCAGTCCCCCGGGACAGGCTTTGAACACTGAAGCTTTCTTT
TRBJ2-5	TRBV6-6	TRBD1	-	CASSYTWTGRETQYF	TGTGCCAGCAGTTACACATGGACAGGGCGAGAGACCCAGTACTTC
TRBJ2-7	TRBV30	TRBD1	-	CAWSRQGLGEQYF	TGTGCCTGGTCCCGACAGGGCCTCGGGGAGCAGTACTTC
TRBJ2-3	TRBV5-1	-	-	CASSLALERQYF	TGCGCCAGCAGCTTGGCTCTTGAGAGGCAGTATTTT
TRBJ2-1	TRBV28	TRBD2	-	CASQRIGLAVGEQFF	TGTGCCAGCCAGCGTATAGGACTAGCAGTCGGTGAGCAGTTCTTC
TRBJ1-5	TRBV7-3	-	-	CASSLTGGGNQPQHF	TGTGCCAGCAGCTTAACAGGAGGGGGCAATCAGCCCCAGCATTTT
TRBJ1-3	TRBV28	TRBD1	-	CASRTGTAGNTIYF	TGTGCCAGCAGGACCGGGACAGCCGGAAACACCATATATTTT
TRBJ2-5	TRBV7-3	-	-	CASSQEFGETQYF	TGTGCCAGCAGCCAGGAATTCGGAGAGACCCAGTACTTC
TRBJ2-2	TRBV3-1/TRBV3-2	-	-	CASSRPRTGPNTGELFF	TGTGCCAGCAGCCGGCCCCGCACAGGGCCGAACACCGGGGAGCTGTTTTTT
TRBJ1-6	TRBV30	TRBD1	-	CAWSRTGDSPLHF	TGTGCCTGGAGTAGAACAGGGGATTCACCCCTCCACTTT
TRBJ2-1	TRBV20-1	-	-	CSASYGSPQYNEQFF	TGCAGTGCTAGTTACGGGAGTCCCCAATACAATGAGCAGTTCTTC
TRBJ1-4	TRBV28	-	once	CASTSQRDEKLFF	TGTGCCAGCACTTCCCAGAGGGATGAAAAACTGTTTTTT
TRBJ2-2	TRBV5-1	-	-	CASSLASSGNTGELFF	TGCGCCAGCAGCTTGGCCTCGTCAGGGAACACCGGGGAGCTGTTTTTT
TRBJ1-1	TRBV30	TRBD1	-	CAWNWAGGSTEAFF	TGTGCCTGGAATTGGGCAGGGGGTAGTACTGAAGCTTTCTTT
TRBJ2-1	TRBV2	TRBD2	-	CASREASGGLSYNEQFF	TGTGCCAGTAGGGAGGCTAGCGGGGGGTTAAGTTACAATGAGCAGTTCTTC
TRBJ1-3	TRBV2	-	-	CASSWQGNGNTIYF	TGTGCCAGCAGTTGGCAGGGGAACGGAAACACCATATATTTT
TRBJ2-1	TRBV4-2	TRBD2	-	CASSGLAGRNEQFF	TGTGCCAGCAGTGGACTAGCGGGGAGAAATGAGCAGTTCTTC
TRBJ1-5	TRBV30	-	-	CAWSVLAINSNQPQHF	TGTGCCTGGAGTGTATTGGCAATTAATAGCAATCAGCCCCAGCATTTT
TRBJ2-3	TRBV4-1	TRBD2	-	CASSQVPSGGWDTQYF	TGCGCCAGCAGCCAAGTTCCTAGCGGGGGGTGGGATACGCAGTATTTT
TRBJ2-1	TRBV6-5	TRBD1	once	CASSYSGQVLGEQFF	TGTGCCAGCAGTTACTCCGGACAGGTCCTCGGTGAGCAGTTCTTC
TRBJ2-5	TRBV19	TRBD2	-	CASSIRGRELTQETQYF	TGTGCCAGTAGTATACGGGGGAGGGAGCTGACCCAAGAGACCCAGTACTTC
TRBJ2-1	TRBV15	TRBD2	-	CATSRPAGTSGNNEQFF	TGTGCCACCAGCAGACCAGCGGGGACTAGCGGAAACAATGAGCAGTTCTTC
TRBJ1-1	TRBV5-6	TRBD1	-	CASSLDPGTGEAFF	TGTGCCAGCAGCTTAGATCCCGGGACAGGTGAAGCTTTCTTT
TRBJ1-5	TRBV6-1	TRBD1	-	CASSEVRRTGEHQPQHF	TGTGCCAGCAGTGAAGTTAGGCGTACAGGGGAGCATCAGCCCCAGCATTTT
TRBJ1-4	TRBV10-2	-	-	CASRGGPTNEKLFF	TGCGCCAGCAGAGGCGGCCCAACTAATGAAAAACTGTTTTTT
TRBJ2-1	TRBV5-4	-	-	CASSFGTPTAYNEQFF	TGTGCCAGCAGCTTTGGGACACCCACCGCCTACAATGAGCAGTTCTTC
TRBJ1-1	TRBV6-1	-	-	CASSEPSMNSEAFF	TGTGCCAGCAGTGAACCGTCTATGAACAGTGAAGCTTTCTTT
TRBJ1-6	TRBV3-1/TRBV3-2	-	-	CASSQGQVNSPLHF	TGTGCCAGCAGCCAAGGTCAGGTTAATTCACCCCTCCACTTT
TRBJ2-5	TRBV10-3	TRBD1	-	CAISPGQGGEGGETQYF	TGTGCCATCAGTCCGGGACAGGGTGGGGAAGGGGGAGAGACCCAGTACTTC
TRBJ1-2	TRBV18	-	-	CASSPPGGPYGYTF	TGTGCCAGCTCACCACCCGGAGGACCCTATGGCTACACCTTC
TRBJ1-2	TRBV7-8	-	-	CASTPRGGSGYTF	TGTGCCAGCACTCCCCGCGGAGGTAGTGGCTACACCTTC
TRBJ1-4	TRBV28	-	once	CASSYGQPEKLFF	TGTGCCAGCAGCTACGGACAGCCTGAAAAACTGTTTTTT
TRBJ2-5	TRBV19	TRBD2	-	CASSTRTSGGAETQYF	TGTGCCAGTAGTACACGGACTAGCGGGGGGGCGGAGACCCAGTACTTC
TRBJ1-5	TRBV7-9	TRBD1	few	CASSFMGTGNSNQPQHF	TGTGCCAGCAGCTTCATGGGGACAGGGAATAGCAATCAGCCCCAGCATTTT
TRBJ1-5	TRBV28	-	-	CAAQEPNQPQHF	TGTGCCGCTCAGGAACCCAATCAGCCCCAGCATTTT
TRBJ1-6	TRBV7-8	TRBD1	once	CASSLGQGYSPLHF	TGTGCCAGCAGCTTAGGACAGGGGTATTCACCCCTCCACTTT
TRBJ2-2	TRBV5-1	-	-	CASSEGNTGELFF	TGCGCCAGCAGCGAGGGTAACACCGGGGAGCTGTTTTTT
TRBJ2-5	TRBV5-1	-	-	CASSLDTQETQYF	TGCGCCAGCAGCTTGGACACACAAGAGACCCAGTACTTC